The 29 T cell receptor beta chains below were found in one sample sequenced in a study of T cell changes during pregnancy in multiple sclerosis. The assay was immunoSEQ multiplex PCR, and TCRdb's table has in-frame clones only and misses some. Found here are around 49,000 clones, 95% of them singletons; the top ten hold over 4.5%. This sample comprised CD8+ T cells from peripheral blood mononuclear cells, obtained in the first trimester of pregnancy. The source is a female donor with multiple sclerosis, enrolled in a pregnancy study.

The chain uses TRBV27 and TRBJ2-1, with D possibly matching TRBD2 (5 bases). Germline loops: CDR1 MNHEY, CDR2 SMNVEV (reference sequence). This CDR3 region has 12 residues. The V end was cut by 3 bases, the J end by 8 bases, with 8 bases between. The CDR3 loop reads CASSFAGDEQFF. CDR3 bases: TGTGCCAGCAGTTTTGCCGGGGATGAGCAGTTCTTC.

A single count supports this clone. V gene TRBV30 combines with J gene TRBJ2-3; D unresolved. Germline V gene data show CDR1 as GTSNPN and CDR2 as SVGIG (reference sequence). The ends were cut back, 1 base at V and 0 bases at J, with 11 bases in the middle. This CDR3 is 15 amino acids long. For the CDR3, the DNA is TGTGCCTGGAGTGAAGGCGGCACTAGCACAGATACGCAGTATTTT. This codes for CAWSEGGTSTDTQYF.

The chain combines TRBV4-1 with TRBJ2-1; 9 bases line up with TRBD2. With V trimmed by 3 bases and J by 7 bases, 7 bases remained unmatched. The CDR3 covers 15 residues. Germline loops: CDR1 MGHRA, CDR2 YSYEKL. In nucleotides, the CDR3 is TGCGCCAGCAGCCAGATTAGCGGGAGAGGGAATGAGCAGTTCTTC. It translates to CASSQISGRGNEQFF.

CDR3: CASSQDREQGKDSGNTIYF. CDR3 in DNA: TGCGCCAGCAGCCAAGACCGGGAACAGGGAAAAGATTCTGGAAACACCATATATTTT. The genes are TRBV4-3 and TRBJ1-3; TRBD1 is a possible D gene (6 bases). The CDR3 covers 19 residues. Trimming stripped 0 bases from V and 1 base from J, with 19 bases between. Per germline, CDR1 LGHNA and CDR2 YSLEER.

V and J are TRBV2 and TRBJ1-5, with D hard to call. V was clipped by 0 bases and J by 5 bases, with 11 bases between them. CDR3 size: 15 residues. CDR1 is SNHLY and CDR2 is FYNNEI in the germline V gene. The CDR3 region has the DNA TGTGCCAGCAGTGAAGCTGGCTTTTTCGATCAGCCCCAGCATTTT. Translation gives CASSEAGFFDQPQHF.

The V gene is TRBV5-4, the J gene TRBJ2-2; 11 bases agree with TRBD2. J lost 5 bases, V lost 6 bases, and 6 bases had no gene match. CDR1 SGHNT and CDR2 YYREEE come from the germline V gene (reference sequence). The CDR3 totals 15 residues. For the CDR3, the DNA is TGTGCCAGCACCATAGCGGGAGGGGGGACCGGGGAGCTGTTTTTT. It translates to CASTIAGGGTGELFF.

This clone was recorded once. The chain joins TRBV27 to TRBJ2-7, with 9 bases that match TRBD2. J was trimmed by 0 bases and V by 4 bases; bases with no gene match: 10. CDR1 and CDR2 from the germline V gene are MNHEY and SMNVEV (reference sequence). The CDR3 has 17 amino acids. The CDR3 nucleotides are TGTGCCAGCAGTTCCCACACACTAGCGGGCCACTCCTACGAGCAGTACTTC. Its protein product is CASSSHTLAGHSYEQYF.

J is TRBJ2-1 and V is TRBV6-4, with unresolved D. Germline V gene lookup returns CDR1 MRHNA and CDR2 SNTAGT. CDR3 length equals 14 residues. Trimming shortened V by 4 bases and J by 5 bases, and 12 bases separated the two germline ends. CDR3 protein: CASSGREDHNEQFF. The CDR3 DNA follows: TGTGCCAGCAGTGGAAGAGAGGATCACAATGAGCAGTTCTTC.

This rearrangement joins TRBV7-9 to TRBJ2-1, with D possibly being TRBD2 (6 bases). The CDR3 has 17 amino acids. V was trimmed by 1 base and J by 4 bases, leaving 17 bases between them. Germline V gene sequence: CDR1 SEHNR, CDR2 FQNEAQ (reference sequence). In DNA, the CDR3 is TGTGCCAGCAGCTTAGAACTCGGGGGAGCCGTATACAATGAGCAGTTCTTC. It translates to CASSLELGGAVYNEQFF. Combining the CDR3 with reference TRBV7-9 and TRBJ2-1 gives the whole variable domain DTGVSQNPRHKITKRGQNVTFRCDPISEHNRLYWYRQTLGQGPEFLTYFQNEAQLEKSRLLSDRFSAERPKGSFSTLEIQRTEQGDSAMYLCASSLELGGAVYNEQFFGPGTRLTVL.

The chain employs TRBV4-2 and TRBJ2-3; TRBD1 agrees at 11 bases. The CDR3 has 17 amino acids. V shed 0 bases and J 3 bases; nucleotides not matched to a gene: 5. Germline lookup yields CDR1 LGHNA and CDR2 YNFKEQ. DNA of the CDR3: TGTGCCAGCAGCCAAGACCCCGGACAGGGGGCGACAGATACGCAGTATTTT. Protein product: CASSQDPGQGATDTQYF.

The chain is built from TRBV7-8 and TRBJ1-4; 7 bases align to TRBD1. The V gene's germline CDR1 is SGHVS and CDR2 FQNEAQ. Losses at the gene ends were 5 bases for V and 5 bases for J; bases not matched to a gene: 11. The CDR3 has 16 amino acids. CDR3 region: CASSQRGWTGNEKLFF. CDR3 nucleotides: TGTGCCAGCAGCCAAAGGGGGTGGACAGGCAATGAAAAACTGTTTTTT.

The chain joins TRBV10-2 to TRBJ2-3; TRBD2 aligns across 11 bases. The length of the CDR3 is 16 residues. The germline gives CDR1 WSHSY, CDR2 SAAADI. Trimming cost V 2 bases and J 2 bases; bases outside gene matches: 3. CDR3 residues: CASSELAGGTTDTQYF. CDR3 coding DNA: TGCGCCAGCAGTGAGCTAGCGGGAGGAACCACAGATACGCAGTATTTT.

This clone has a single count. The chain is built from TRBV4-2 and TRBJ2-7; 8 nucleotides agree with TRBD1. V dropped 0 bases and J dropped 4; count of bases not matched to a gene: 5. This CDR3 comprises 15 residues. The germline V gene encodes CDR1 LGHNA and CDR2 YNFKEQ. Here the CDR3 reads CASSQDAGGSYEQYF. The CDR3 DNA sequence: TGTGCCAGCAGCCAAGACGCAGGGGGCTCGTACGAGCAGTACTTC.

V is TRBV7-2 and J is TRBJ2-1, with 7 bases identical to TRBD2. J gave up 0 bases and V 8 bases, and 7 bases lay outside the gene matches. CDR3 length: 15 amino acids. Germline V gene lookup returns CDR1 SGHTA and CDR2 FQGNSA. The CDR3 DNA sequence: TGTGCCAGCGGCCGTTGGGGGGGCTCCTACAATGAGCAGTTCTTC. Protein: CASGRWGGSYNEQFF. The full variable domain, in which reference TRBV7-2 and TRBJ2-1 provide the parts outside the CDR3, is GAGVSQSPSNKVTEKGKDVELRCDPISGHTALYWYRQSLGQGLEFLIYFQGNSAPDKSGLPSDRFSAERTGGSVSTLTIQRTQQEDSAVYLCASGRWGGSYNEQFFGPGTRLTVL.

The table lists this clone with a few counts. V usage is TRBV27 and J usage is TRBJ1-1, with TRBD1 identical over 7 bases. Germline V gives CDR1 MNHEY, CDR2 SMNVEV (reference sequence). CDR3 length: 12 residues. Unmatched junction bases numbered 8, after V lost 5 bases and J lost 11 bases. This CDR3 is CASSPLGQAAFF. DNA for the CDR3: TGTGCCAGCAGTCCGCTTGGACAGGCCGCTTTCTTT.

The chain joins TRBV5-4 to TRBJ1-1, with D maybe TRBD1 (6 bases). Germline loops: CDR1 SGHNT, CDR2 YYREEE (reference sequence). CDR3 length: 13 amino acids. Trimming took 5 bases from V and 7 from J, leaving 15 bases between them. DNA of the CDR3: TGTGCCAGCAGTTGGGGGGGGCTCAATGAAGCTTTCTTT. Translated: CASSWGGLNEAFF. Drawing the rest from reference TRBV5-4 and TRBJ1-1, the complete variable domain is ETGVTQSPTHLIKTRGQQVTLRCSSQSGHNTVSWYQQALGQGPQFIFQYYREEENGRGNFPPRFSGLQFPNYSSELNVNALELDDSALYLCASSWGGLNEAFFGQGTRLTVV.

The chain couples TRBV27 to TRBJ1-5, with 10 bases that match TRBD1. The junction had 9 bases not matched to a gene; V was cut back by 4 bases and J by 6 bases. This CDR3 is 16 amino acids long. Germline V gene sequence: CDR1 MNHEY, CDR2 SMNVEV (reference sequence). CDR3: CASSSSTGGLGQPQHF. The CDR3 DNA reads TGTGCCAGCAGTTCCTCGACAGGGGGCTTGGGTCAGCCCCAGCATTTT.

In this sample, this clone turned up once. V is TRBV19 and J is TRBJ2-5; the match to TRBD1 covers 7 bases. Germline V gene lookup returns CDR1 LNHDA and CDR2 SQIVND (reference sequence). J lost 5 bases, V lost 3 bases, and 15 bases had no gene match. There are 17 residues in the CDR3. The CDR3 loop is CASSIGGWGQWQETQYF. CDR3 in DNA: TGTGCCAGTAGTATTGGGGGTTGGGGACAGTGGCAGGAGACCCAGTACTTC.

The chain recombines TRBV27 with TRBJ2-1, with 13 bases lining up with TRBD2. The length of the CDR3 is 20 residues. V lost 3 bases to trimming and J lost 5 bases; unmatched junction nucleotides: 16. Germline-derived CDR1 and CDR2 are MNHEY and SMNVEV (reference sequence). The CDR3 protein is CASSFIVTSGRAAKNNEQFF. Here the CDR3 DNA reads TGTGCCAGCAGTTTTATCGTCACTAGCGGGAGGGCCGCAAAGAACAATGAGCAGTTCTTC.

CDR3 residues: CASSTSGQGVSNEKLFF. The CDR3 DNA reads TGTGCCAGCAGCACCTCGGGACAGGGGGTTTCTAATGAAAAACTGTTTTTT. J is TRBJ1-4 and V is TRBV7-9, with 11 positions matching TRBD1. J gave up 3 bases and V 5 bases, and 8 bases lay outside the gene matches. CDR3 length: 17 residues. Germline V CDR1 and CDR2: SEHNR, FQNEAQ (reference sequence).

This chain joins TRBV5-1 and TRBJ2-1; 10 nucleotides line up with TRBD1. After removal of 4 bases from V and 4 bases from J, the junction contained 8 bases not matched to a gene. The CDR3 is 16 amino acids. Germline CDR1 reads SGHRS; CDR2 reads YFSETQ. The chain's CDR3 is CASSPNRDRGYNEQFF. In nucleotides, the CDR3 is TGCGCCAGCAGCCCCAACCGGGACAGGGGTTACAATGAGCAGTTCTTC. The complete variable domain, with remaining parts taken from reference TRBV5-1 and TRBJ2-1, reads KAGVTQTPRYLIKTRGQQVTLSCSPISGHRSVSWYQQTPGQGLQFLFEYFSETQRNKGNFPGRFSGRQFSNSRSEMNVSTLELGDSALYLCASSPNRDRGYNEQFFGPGTRLTVL.

The V call is TRBV15, the J call TRBJ2-3; TRBD1 agrees at 9 bases. The CDR3 extends over 15 amino acids. Trimming cost V 4 bases and J 1 base; bases outside gene matches: 3. CDR1 and CDR2 from the germline V gene are LNHNV and YYDKDF (reference sequence). The CDR3 DNA is TGTGCCACCAGCACGACAGGGGGGGGCACAGATACGCAGTATTTT. Translating it yields CATSTTGGGTDTQYF.

This chain joins TRBV19 and TRBJ2-3; a possible D gene is TRBD1 (7 bases). Germline-derived CDR1 and CDR2 are LNHDA and SQIVND (reference sequence). V lost 7 bases to trimming and J lost 0 bases, with 17 bases between them. The length of the CDR3 is 16 residues. The CDR3 spells CASMPTGEVSTDTQYF. The DNA of the CDR3 is TGTGCCAGTATGCCAACAGGGGAGGTTAGCACAGATACGCAGTATTTT.

This clone was seen just once. The V call is TRBV9, the J call TRBJ1-2; 8 nucleotides agree with TRBD1. V was clipped by 1 base and J by 0 bases; unmatched bases: 2. CDR3 length: 15 residues. CDR1 is SGDLS, CDR2 YYNGEE, per germline. As DNA, the CDR3 is TGTGCCAGCAGCGTATACAGGGGGACTAACTATGGCTACACCTTC. Translation: CASSVYRGTNYGYTF.

The chain has TRBV12-5 and TRBJ1-1; D is perhaps TRBD1 (5 bases). The CDR3 loop spans 14 amino acids. The ends were cut back, 4 bases at V and 5 bases at J, with 14 bases in the middle. The germline V gene has CDR1 LGHNT and CDR2 FRNRAP. CDR3 loop: CASGWGLEETEAFF. CDR3 in DNA: TGTGCTAGTGGTTGGGGCCTAGAAGAGACTGAAGCTTTCTTT.

This sequence joins TRBV27 and TRBJ2-3, with D perhaps matching TRBD1 (5 bases). The CDR3 has 16 residues. The germline CDR1 and CDR2 sequences are MNHEY and SMNVEV (reference sequence). The germline V and J ends were trimmed by 6 bases and 0 bases, with 16 bases remaining between them. This CDR3 is CASRLRQRPSTDTQYF. DNA for the CDR3: TGTGCCAGCAGACTACGACAGCGCCCTAGCACAGATACGCAGTATTTT.

J is TRBJ2-2 and V is TRBV15; 11 bases match TRBD2. The J segment lost 5 bases and the V segment lost 4 bases, leaving 6 bases of the junction unmatched. CDR3 length: 16 amino acids. Germline loops: CDR1 LNHNV, CDR2 YYDKDF (reference sequence). CDR3 region: CATSKTSGRWTGELFF. CDR3 DNA sequence: TGTGCCACCAGCAAAACTAGCGGGAGATGGACCGGGGAGCTGTTTTTT.

This clone came up once. The V and J genes are TRBV29-1 and TRBJ1-2; 10 bases line up with TRBD1. The CDR3 is 15 amino acids. V was pared by 6 bases and J by 6 bases, with 13 bases of the junction left unmatched. Germline loops: CDR1 SQVTM, CDR2 ANQGSEA. The CDR3, as DNA: TGCAGCGTCGAATGGAGACAGGGGGCGCTTCATGGCTACACCTTC. It yields the protein CSVEWRQGALHGYTF.

The gene calls are TRBV27 and TRBJ2-1; 8 positions agree with TRBD2. J was trimmed by 2 bases and V by 4 bases; bases with no gene match: 4. The length of the CDR3 is 15 residues. The germline CDR1 and CDR2 sequences are MNHEY and SMNVEV (reference sequence). This CDR3 reads CASSSSGRPYNEQFF. The CDR3, as DNA: TGTGCCAGCAGTTCGAGCGGGAGACCCTACAATGAGCAGTTCTTC.